The rows below give T cell receptor beta chains drawn from one sample of a study of T cell responses to AZD1222 COVID-19 vaccine. Produced via immunoSEQ multiplex PCR; TCRdb's table is partial and in-frame only. In the table there are approximately 90,000 clones, roughly 92% of which are singletons. This material consisted of peripheral blood, taken on day 0 of AZD1222 vaccination. These receptors all come from an adult in good health. Both conserved end residues are part of each CDR3. The order of the fields is J gene, V gene, clone size, D gene, CDR3 protein, CDR3 DNA. D genes are given only for firm matches. Clone size is shown for a subset of rows, as once, few, many or a class of expanded clone.

j_gene: TRBJ1-2
v_gene: TRBV28
abundance: .
d_gene: .
CDR3aa: CASRTSRRRGYTF
CDR3nt: TGTGCCAGCAGGACGTCCCGCCGACGTGGCTACACCTTC

j_gene: TRBJ2-7
v_gene: TRBV29-1
abundance: once
d_gene: TRBD1
CDR3aa: CSVARQGVGNEQYF
CDR3nt: TGCAGCGTTGCCAGACAGGGGGTAGGGAACGAGCAGTACTTC

j_gene: TRBJ2-3
v_gene: TRBV9
abundance: .
d_gene: TRBD1
CDR3aa: CASSTGAGDTDTQYF
CDR3nt: TGTGCCAGCAGCACAGGGGCAGGAGACACAGATACGCAGTATTTT

j_gene: TRBJ2-4
v_gene: TRBV11-2
abundance: once
d_gene: .
CDR3aa: CASSLLGTAENIQYF
CDR3nt: TGTGCCAGCAGCTTACTCGGGACGGCAGAAAACATTCAGTACTTC

j_gene: TRBJ1-2
v_gene: TRBV20-1
abundance: .
d_gene: .
CDR3aa: CSARGVGYTF
CDR3nt: TGCAGTGCTAGGGGGGTAGGCTACACCTTC

j_gene: TRBJ1-4
v_gene: TRBV28
abundance: .
d_gene: TRBD1
CDR3aa: CASSLDRQWGNEKLFF
CDR3nt: TGTGCCAGCAGTTTGGACAGGCAATGGGGTAATGAAAAACTGTTTTTT

j_gene: TRBJ2-2
v_gene: TRBV3-1/TRBV3-2
abundance: .
d_gene: TRBD2
CDR3aa: CASSQERLAGGTGELFF
CDR3nt: TGTGCCAGCAGCCAAGAAAGGCTAGCGGGGGGCACCGGGGAGCTGTTTTTT

j_gene: TRBJ2-1
v_gene: TRBV5-4
abundance: .
d_gene: TRBD2
CDR3aa: CASSFQAGGEQFF
CDR3nt: TGTGCCAGCAGCTTCCAGGCCGGGGGGGAGCAGTTCTTC

j_gene: TRBJ2-1
v_gene: TRBV18
abundance: .
d_gene: .
CDR3aa: CASSPQGRTYNEQFF
CDR3nt: TGTGCCAGCTCACCACAAGGCAGAACGTACAATGAGCAGTTCTTC

j_gene: TRBJ2-7
v_gene: TRBV6-5
abundance: .
d_gene: .
CDR3aa: CASSPEGGPYEQYF
CDR3nt: TGTGCCAGCAGTCCCGAGGGGGGACCCTACGAGCAGTACTTC

j_gene: TRBJ2-6
v_gene: TRBV7-6
abundance: .
d_gene: .
CDR3aa: CASSLGPSGANVLTF
CDR3nt: TGTGCCAGCAGTCTAGGGCCCTCTGGGGCCAACGTCCTGACTTTC

j_gene: TRBJ2-5
v_gene: TRBV7-2
abundance: .
d_gene: .
CDR3aa: CASSYRFQPYQETQYF
CDR3nt: TGTGCCAGCAGCTACAGATTTCAGCCGTACCAAGAGACCCAGTACTTC

j_gene: TRBJ1-1
v_gene: TRBV5-1
abundance: .
d_gene: .
CDR3aa: CASSYTWSTEAFF
CDR3nt: TGCGCCAGCAGCTATACGTGGAGCACTGAAGCTTTCTTT

j_gene: TRBJ2-3
v_gene: TRBV9
abundance: .
d_gene: .
CDR3aa: CASNRRAGGADTQYF
CDR3nt: TGTGCCAGCAATCGGCGGGCGGGCGGGGCAGATACGCAGTATTTT

j_gene: TRBJ1-4
v_gene: TRBV18
abundance: .
d_gene: TRBD1
CDR3aa: CASSPMDRANEKLFF
CDR3nt: TGTGCCAGCTCACCCATGGACAGGGCTAATGAAAAACTGTTTTTT

j_gene: TRBJ2-5
v_gene: TRBV11-2
abundance: .
d_gene: .
CDR3aa: CASSLKLAPETQYF
CDR3nt: TGTGCCAGCAGCTTGAAACTAGCACCGGAGACCCAGTACTTC

j_gene: TRBJ1-1
v_gene: TRBV29-1
abundance: .
d_gene: .
CDR3aa: CSVAGTLNTEAFF
CDR3nt: TGCAGCGTCGCCGGGACTCTGAACACTGAAGCTTTCTTT

j_gene: TRBJ2-1
v_gene: TRBV5-1
abundance: .
d_gene: .
CDR3aa: CASSFRNNEQFF
CDR3nt: TGCGCCAGCAGCTTTCGAAACAATGAGCAGTTCTTC

j_gene: TRBJ1-6
v_gene: TRBV19
abundance: .
d_gene: .
CDR3aa: CASSIRDSGYSPLHF
CDR3nt: TGTGCCAGTAGTATCCGAGACAGCGGCTATTCACCCCTCCACTTT

j_gene: TRBJ2-3
v_gene: TRBV10-2
abundance: .
d_gene: .
CDR3aa: CASSDQTVFLQYF
CDR3nt: TGCGCCAGCAGTGACCAGACGGTCTTCCTGCAGTATTTT

j_gene: TRBJ2-5
v_gene: TRBV5-4
abundance: .
d_gene: TRBD1
CDR3aa: CASSPGQAQETQYF
CDR3nt: TGTGCCAGCAGCCCAGGACAGGCCCAAGAGACCCAGTACTTC

j_gene: TRBJ2-1
v_gene: TRBV11-3
abundance: .
d_gene: .
CDR3aa: CASSLGLGTYNEQFF
CDR3nt: TGTGCCAGCAGCTTAGGTCTGGGGACCTACAATGAGCAGTTCTTC

j_gene: TRBJ1-6
v_gene: TRBV6-5
abundance: .
d_gene: TRBD1
CDR3aa: CASTDRGNSPLHF
CDR3nt: TGTGCCAGCACGGACAGGGGAAATTCACCCCTCCACTTT

j_gene: TRBJ2-7
v_gene: TRBV4-1
abundance: .
d_gene: .
CDR3aa: CASSQVPGVEYEQYF
CDR3nt: TGCGCCAGCAGCCAAGTCCCAGGGGTGGAGTACGAGCAGTACTTC

j_gene: TRBJ2-5
v_gene: TRBV4-3
abundance: few
d_gene: TRBD1
CDR3aa: CASSQARTGTLQETQYF
CDR3nt: TGCGCCAGCAGCCAAGCCAGGACAGGGACCCTACAAGAGACCCAGTACTTC

j_gene: TRBJ2-7
v_gene: TRBV6-7
abundance: .
d_gene: .
CDR3aa: CASSYSIIGKGAEQYF
CDR3nt: TGTGCCAGCAGTTACTCGATCATAGGGAAGGGTGCCGAGCAGTACTTC

j_gene: TRBJ1-2
v_gene: TRBV4-1
abundance: .
d_gene: .
CDR3aa: CASSQDRPRGPTYGYTF
CDR3nt: TGCGCCAGCAGCCAAGACCGACCAAGAGGCCCTACCTATGGCTACACCTTC

j_gene: TRBJ2-7
v_gene: TRBV7-9
abundance: .
d_gene: .
CDR3aa: CASRPGTGSYEQYF
CDR3nt: TGTGCCAGCAGGCCTGGGACTGGATCCTACGAGCAGTACTTC

j_gene: TRBJ2-7
v_gene: TRBV28
abundance: .
d_gene: TRBD2
CDR3aa: CASTGGGLPYEQYF
CDR3nt: TGTGCCAGCACGGGGGGGGGCCTGCCCTACGAGCAGTACTTC

j_gene: TRBJ2-5
v_gene: TRBV20-1
abundance: once
d_gene: .
CDR3aa: CSASGGTTQYF
CDR3nt: TGCAGTGCTTCGGGCGGTACGACCCAGTACTTC

j_gene: TRBJ1-2
v_gene: TRBV9
abundance: .
d_gene: TRBD1
CDR3aa: CASSVRTGPGGYTF
CDR3nt: TGTGCCAGCAGCGTTCGGACAGGCCCGGGTGGCTACACCTTC

j_gene: TRBJ2-7
v_gene: TRBV24-1
abundance: few
d_gene: .
CDR3aa: CATSDRDSPSYEQYF
CDR3nt: TGTGCCACCAGTGATCGGGACTCGCCGTCCTACGAGCAGTACTTC

j_gene: TRBJ2-7
v_gene: TRBV7-8
abundance: .
d_gene: TRBD2
CDR3aa: CASSLAGGGAREQYF
CDR3nt: TGTGCCAGCAGCTTAGCGGGCGGGGGGGCCCGCGAGCAGTACTTC

j_gene: TRBJ1-6
v_gene: TRBV3-1/TRBV3-2
abundance: .
d_gene: .
CDR3aa: CASSQDRDPFSPLHF
CDR3nt: TGTGCCAGCAGCCAAGACCGGGACCCGTTTTCACCCCTCCACTTT

j_gene: TRBJ1-2
v_gene: TRBV3-1/TRBV3-2
abundance: .
d_gene: .
CDR3aa: CASSQVGGALNYGYTF
CDR3nt: TGTGCCAGCAGCCAAGTGGGGGGGGCCCTCAACTATGGCTACACCTTC

j_gene: TRBJ1-4
v_gene: TRBV18
abundance: .
d_gene: .
CDR3aa: CASSPTGATNEKLFF
CDR3nt: TGTGCCAGCTCACCCACCGGGGCAACTAATGAAAAACTGTTTTTT

j_gene: TRBJ1-5
v_gene: TRBV4-1
abundance: .
d_gene: .
CDR3aa: CASSQGHSDQPQHF
CDR3nt: TGCGCCAGCAGCCAAGGCCACAGTGATCAGCCCCAGCATTTT

j_gene: TRBJ1-3
v_gene: TRBV7-9
abundance: .
d_gene: .
CDR3aa: CASSLARDLVTRDIYF
CDR3nt: TGTGCCAGCAGCTTAGCGCGAGACCTAGTGACCCGCGACATATATTTT

j_gene: TRBJ1-1
v_gene: TRBV27
abundance: .
d_gene: .
CDR3aa: CASRVSGGAEAFF
CDR3nt: TGTGCCAGCAGAGTTTCGGGTGGGGCTGAAGCTTTCTTT

j_gene: TRBJ2-2
v_gene: TRBV19
abundance: .
d_gene: TRBD1
CDR3aa: CASRTGGYYTGELFF
CDR3nt: TGTGCCAGTAGAACAGGGGGATATTACACCGGGGAGCTGTTTTTT

j_gene: TRBJ2-1
v_gene: TRBV7-2
abundance: .
d_gene: TRBD1
CDR3aa: CASSLAEGTGVTFF
CDR3nt: TGTGCCAGCAGCTTAGCGGAAGGGACAGGTGTGACGTTCTTC

j_gene: TRBJ2-7
v_gene: TRBV3-1/TRBV3-2
abundance: .
d_gene: .
CDR3aa: CASSLRPRGEQYF
CDR3nt: TGTGCCAGCAGCCTCCGACCCAGGGGCGAGCAGTACTTC

j_gene: TRBJ2-1
v_gene: TRBV7-3
abundance: .
d_gene: .
CDR3aa: CASSNDRSYNEQFF
CDR3nt: TGTGCCAGCAGCAACGACAGGTCCTACAATGAGCAGTTCTTC

j_gene: TRBJ2-3
v_gene: TRBV5-8
abundance: .
d_gene: TRBD2
CDR3aa: CATLGGLAGVNTQYF
CDR3nt: TGTGCCACCCTAGGTGGGCTAGCGGGGGTGAATACGCAGTATTTT

j_gene: TRBJ1-4
v_gene: TRBV14
abundance: .
d_gene: TRBD1
CDR3aa: CASSRGDRGRLGEKLFF
CDR3nt: TGTGCCAGCAGCCGAGGGGACAGGGGGCGCTTAGGTGAAAAACTGTTTTTT

j_gene: TRBJ1-2
v_gene: TRBV2
abundance: .
d_gene: TRBD1
CDR3aa: CASSGQGFTYGYTF
CDR3nt: TGTGCCAGCAGCGGACAGGGGTTCACCTATGGCTACACCTTC

j_gene: TRBJ2-7
v_gene: TRBV28
abundance: .
d_gene: TRBD2
CDR3aa: CASSFGTSGTYEQYF
CDR3nt: TGTGCCAGCAGTTTCGGGACTAGCGGGACCTACGAGCAGTACTTC

j_gene: TRBJ1-4
v_gene: TRBV5-1
abundance: .
d_gene: TRBD1
CDR3aa: CASSSGTGAEDGKLFF
CDR3nt: TGCGCCAGCAGCTCCGGGACAGGGGCCGAAGACGGAAAACTGTTTTTT

j_gene: TRBJ2-3
v_gene: TRBV28
abundance: .
d_gene: .
CDR3aa: CASSLYPIRLSSTDTQYF
CDR3nt: TGTGCCAGCAGTTTATACCCAATCCGACTATCGAGCACAGATACGCAGTATTTT